What follows describes a single T cell receptor beta chain. These data come from a study of OX40 agonist ivuxolimab in advanced cancers. Produced via immunoSEQ multiplex PCR; TCRdb's table is partial and in-frame only. The sample consists of about 46,000 clones, roughly 84% of them appearing once. V lost 2 bases and J lost 3, with 9 bases in between. This CDR3 has 15 amino acids. CDR1 is SGHNT and CDR2 is YYREEE in the germline V gene (reference sequence). Sequenced material: CD4+ or CD8+ T cells sorted from blood, taken in a trial of the OX40 agonist ivuxolimab. This clonotype originated in an adult with an advanced solid tumor such as melanoma, head and neck, liver or kidney cancer. V and J are TRBV5-4 and TRBJ1-6; maybe TRBD1 (5 bases). In nucleotides, the CDR3 is TGTGCCAGCAGCTTACAGGAGAGCTATAATTCACCCCTCCACTTT. Translating gives CASSLQESYNSPLHF.